Below, 5 T cell receptor beta chains from the same sample are listed, as sequenced in a study of blood T cell repertoires in COVID-19. Sequencing was performed with immunoSEQ multiplex PCR; in TCRdb, only in-frame clones are kept and a portion is missing. This sample yields 200,000 to 300,000 clones, of which approximately 89% are seen a single time; around 10% belongs to the top ten. What was sequenced was peripheral blood. The receptors were gathered from a man between 35 and 55 years old who had recovered from COVID-19.

The chain recombines TRBV11-2 with TRBJ2-7; 11 bases match TRBD1. Germline loops: CDR1 SGHAT, CDR2 FQNNGV. This CDR3 spans 14 amino acids. The J segment lost 7 bases and the V segment lost 5 bases, leaving 7 bases of the junction unmatched. The CDR3 sequence: CASSPRTGGREQYF. The CDR3 coding sequence is TGTGCCAGCAGCCCGCGGACAGGGGGCAGGGAGCAGTACTTC.

The chain combines TRBV7-2 with TRBJ2-1; weak D call: TRBD1 (6 bases). The V gene lost 5 bases and the J gene lost 8 bases, with 10 bases spanning the gap. Germline V gene data show CDR1 as SGHTA and CDR2 as FQGNSA. The CDR3 has 12 amino acids. The CDR3 loop is CASSTQGHEQFF. CDR3 nucleotide sequence: TGTGCCAGCAGCACACAGGGCCATGAGCAGTTCTTC.

This sequence joins TRBV12-2 and TRBJ2-1; TRBD2 is the table's D call and was not checked against the DNA. TRBV12-2 is listed as a pseudogene. The CDR3 sequence is 15 residues long. CDR3 nucleotide sequence: TGTGCAAGTCGGGGCCGGGACTCTATCTACAATGAGCAGTTCTTC. This gives the protein CASRGRDSIYNEQFF.

In this sample, this clone turned up once. The rearrangement uses TRBV19 and TRBJ1-1; D is uncertain. This CDR3 contains 18 residues. Trimming removed 9 bases at V and 0 bases at J, with 26 bases between. Germline-derived CDR1 and CDR2 are LNHDA and SQIVND (reference sequence). CDR3 DNA: TGTGCCAGCCATCCCAATGTCCACCGACGGGGAATGAACACTGAAGCTTTCTTT. It specifies CASHPNVHRRGMNTEAFF.

The CDR3 DNA is TGCGCCAGCAGCTTGAGGGGGACGGACAATGAGCAGTTCTTC. This encodes CASSLRGTDNEQFF. This rearrangement joins TRBV5-1 to TRBJ2-1; D is perhaps TRBD1 (6 bases). The V gene lost 1 base and the J gene lost 5 bases, with 10 bases spanning the gap. This CDR3 region has 14 residues. The germline CDR1 and CDR2 sequences are SGHRS and YFSETQ.